This is a list of T cell receptor beta chains from one sample in a study of neurological immune-mediated disorders. TCRdb redid the calling of the 5' RACE reads with MiXCR, one entry per CDR3 protein. Among around 130,000 distinct CDR3 sequences listed, approximately 3.2% were seen once. The sample taken for sequencing was PBMCs. The receptors derive from a woman under 40 with multiple sclerosis. CDR3s include the opening cysteine and the closing phenylalanine or tryptophan. Each record gives: CDR3 protein, CDR3 DNA, V gene, D gene, J gene, CDR3 length, clone size. A D gene is named only where the DNA matches it firmly. Expanded clones are given a class, and other clones once, few, many or no size at all.

cdr3_aa: CASGGTAYEQYF; cdr3_nt: TGTGCCAGCGGGGGGACAGCCTACGAGCAGTACTTC; v_call: TRBV2; d_call: .; j_call: TRBJ2-7; cdr3_length: 12; clone_size: many
cdr3_aa: CASSSKETQYF; cdr3_nt: TGTGCCAGCAGTTCAAAAGAGACCCAGTACTTC; v_call: TRBV27; d_call: .; j_call: TRBJ2-5; cdr3_length: 11; clone_size: few
cdr3_aa: CASSPPMGTGELFF; cdr3_nt: TGTGCCAGCTCACCACCGATGGGAACCGGGGAGCTGTTTTTT; v_call: TRBV18; d_call: .; j_call: TRBJ2-2; cdr3_length: 14; clone_size: .
cdr3_aa: CASSVGQGTDEQYF; cdr3_nt: TGTGCCAGCAGCGTCGGACAGGGTACCGACGAGCAGTACTTC; v_call: TRBV2; d_call: TRBD1; j_call: TRBJ2-7; cdr3_length: 14; clone_size: many
cdr3_aa: CASSERWGQSPYSNQPQHF; cdr3_nt: TGTGCCAGCAGTGAACGGTGGGGACAGTCACCCTATAGCAATCAGCCCCAGCATTTT; v_call: TRBV2; d_call: TRBD1; j_call: TRBJ1-5; cdr3_length: 19; clone_size: few
cdr3_aa: CASSLDGMNTEAFF; cdr3_nt: TGTGCCAGCAGCTTAGATGGCATGAACACTGAAGCTTTCTTT; v_call: TRBV7-9; d_call: .; j_call: TRBJ1-1; cdr3_length: 14; clone_size: many
cdr3_aa: CASSSGQGGDNKQFF; cdr3_nt: TGTGCCAGCAGTTCCGGACAGGGGGGGGATAATAAGCAGTTCTTC; v_call: TRBV5-5; d_call: TRBD1; j_call: TRBJ2-1; cdr3_length: 15; clone_size: many
cdr3_aa: CASSLYRGLNSPLHF; cdr3_nt: TGTGCCAGCAGTTTATACAGGGGGTTAAATTCACCCCTCCACTTT; v_call: TRBV12-3/TRBV12-4; d_call: TRBD1; j_call: TRBJ1-6; cdr3_length: 15; clone_size: .
cdr3_aa: CASSLAPSGGPGTQYF; cdr3_nt: TGCGCCAGCAGCTTGGCCCCTAGCGGGGGGCCGGGGACGCAGTATTTT; v_call: TRBV5-1; d_call: TRBD2; j_call: TRBJ2-3; cdr3_length: 16; clone_size: many
cdr3_aa: CSVKDIGELFF; cdr3_nt: TGCAGCGTTAAGGACATCGGGGAGCTGTTTTTT; v_call: TRBV29-1; d_call: .; j_call: TRBJ2-2; cdr3_length: 11; clone_size: few
cdr3_aa: CASSYSGRTDQETQYF; cdr3_nt: TGTGCCAGCAGTTACTCGGGCAGGACTGACCAAGAGACCCAGTACTTC; v_call: TRBV6-6; d_call: .; j_call: TRBJ2-5; cdr3_length: 16; clone_size: many
cdr3_aa: CASSYSSYEQYF; cdr3_nt: TGTGCCAGCAGTTACAGCTCCTACGAGCAGTACTTC; v_call: TRBV12-3/TRBV12-4; d_call: .; j_call: TRBJ2-7; cdr3_length: 12; clone_size: many
cdr3_aa: CASRAVDGYTF; cdr3_nt: TGTGCCAGCAGGGCGGTGGATGGCTACACCTTC; v_call: TRBV2; d_call: .; j_call: TRBJ1-2; cdr3_length: 11; clone_size: many
cdr3_aa: CATSELAGRNDEQFF; cdr3_nt: TGTGCCACCAGCGAACTCGCGGGGAGAAACGATGAGCAGTTCTTC; v_call: TRBV15; d_call: .; j_call: TRBJ2-1; cdr3_length: 15; clone_size: many
cdr3_aa: CASTRTYYNSPLHF; cdr3_nt: TGTGCCAGTACCCGGACATACTATAATTCACCCCTCCACTTT; v_call: TRBV12-3/TRBV12-4; d_call: .; j_call: TRBJ1-6; cdr3_length: 14; clone_size: many
cdr3_aa: CASSLGGGRSTGELFF; cdr3_nt: TGTGCCAGCAGCTTGGGGGGCGGGAGAAGCACCGGGGAGCTGTTTTTT; v_call: TRBV5-5; d_call: TRBD2; j_call: TRBJ2-2; cdr3_length: 16; clone_size: .
cdr3_aa: CATSTSETQYF; cdr3_nt: TGTGCCACTAGTACCTCCGAGACCCAGTACTTC; v_call: TRBV10-3; d_call: .; j_call: TRBJ2-5; cdr3_length: 11; clone_size: many
cdr3_aa: CASSVAPDRSEEQYF; cdr3_nt: TGTGCCAGCAGCGTAGCCCCGGACAGGTCGGAAGAGCAGTACTTC; v_call: TRBV9; d_call: TRBD1; j_call: TRBJ2-7; cdr3_length: 15; clone_size: many
cdr3_aa: CASSYDGSGAYEQYF; cdr3_nt: TGTGCCAGCAGTTACGACGGCAGCGGCGCTTACGAGCAGTACTTC; v_call: TRBV6-5; d_call: .; j_call: TRBJ2-7; cdr3_length: 15; clone_size: many
cdr3_aa: CASRPSESEQFF; cdr3_nt: TGCGCCAGCAGGCCTTCGGAAAGTGAGCAGTTCTTC; v_call: TRBV5-1; d_call: .; j_call: TRBJ2-1; cdr3_length: 12; clone_size: many
cdr3_aa: CASSAGLVEFYNEQFF; cdr3_nt: TGTGCCAGCAGCGCTGGACTAGTCGAATTCTACAATGAGCAGTTCTTC; v_call: TRBV7-9; d_call: TRBD2; j_call: TRBJ2-1; cdr3_length: 16; clone_size: many
cdr3_aa: CSAQLAGLQSGTQYF; cdr3_nt: TGCAGTGCCCAACTAGCGGGGCTCCAGTCGGGTACGCAGTATTTT; v_call: TRBV20-1; d_call: TRBD2; j_call: TRBJ2-3; cdr3_length: 15; clone_size: many
cdr3_aa: CSALSPGQGYTQYF; cdr3_nt: TGCAGTGCCCTAAGTCCGGGACAGGGATATACGCAGTATTTT; v_call: TRBV20-1; d_call: TRBD1; j_call: TRBJ2-3; cdr3_length: 14; clone_size: many
cdr3_aa: CASSTDYTDTQYF; cdr3_nt: TGTGCCAGCAGCACGGACTACACAGATACGCAGTATTTT; v_call: TRBV7-2; d_call: .; j_call: TRBJ2-3; cdr3_length: 13; clone_size: many
cdr3_aa: CASSLRAGEVGNEQFF; cdr3_nt: TGTGCCAGCAGTTTGAGAGCGGGAGAAGTGGGCAATGAGCAGTTCTTC; v_call: TRBV12-3/TRBV12-4; d_call: TRBD2; j_call: TRBJ2-1; cdr3_length: 16; clone_size: many
cdr3_aa: CAISGGLALFF; cdr3_nt: TGTGCCATCAGTGGAGGGTTAGCTCTGTTTTTT; v_call: TRBV10-3; d_call: .; j_call: TRBJ1-4; cdr3_length: 11; clone_size: many
cdr3_aa: CASSQGHTTDTQYF; cdr3_nt: TGCGCCAGCAGCCAAGGACACACCACAGATACGCAGTATTTT; v_call: TRBV4-3; d_call: .; j_call: TRBJ2-3; cdr3_length: 14; clone_size: many
cdr3_aa: CASSGGLAGENEQFF; cdr3_nt: TGCGCCAGCAGCGGGGGACTAGCGGGCGAGAATGAGCAGTTCTTC; v_call: TRBV5-1; d_call: TRBD2; j_call: TRBJ2-1; cdr3_length: 15; clone_size: many
cdr3_aa: CASSSQGVAEAFF; cdr3_nt: TGTGCCAGCAGTTCTCAGGGGGTGGCTGAAGCTTTCTTT; v_call: TRBV12-3/TRBV12-4; d_call: TRBD1; j_call: TRBJ1-1; cdr3_length: 13; clone_size: many
cdr3_aa: CASSSPGAGAPPGTLFYGYTF; cdr3_nt: TGTGCCAGCAGCTCACCTGGGGCAGGGGCACCCCCAGGGACTTTATTCTATGGCTACACCTTC; v_call: TRBV7-6; d_call: .; j_call: TRBJ1-2; cdr3_length: 21; clone_size: many
cdr3_aa: CSASWGLTEAFF; cdr3_nt: TGCAGTGCTAGTTGGGGCCTCACTGAAGCTTTCTTT; v_call: TRBV20-1; d_call: .; j_call: TRBJ1-1; cdr3_length: 12; clone_size: .
cdr3_aa: CATSEPGQGQQFF; cdr3_nt: TGTGCCACCAGTGAGCCGGGACAGGGGCAACAGTTCTTC; v_call: TRBV24-1; d_call: TRBD1; j_call: TRBJ2-1; cdr3_length: 13; clone_size: many
cdr3_aa: CSARDDRSGTQYF; cdr3_nt: TGCAGTGCTAGAGATGACAGGTCGGGGACCCAGTACTTC; v_call: TRBV20-1; d_call: .; j_call: TRBJ2-5; cdr3_length: 13; clone_size: many
cdr3_aa: CNAHLAASSQYF; cdr3_nt: TGCAACGCCCACCTAGCCGCTTCTTCCCAGTACTTC; v_call: TRBV29-1; d_call: .; j_call: TRBJ2-5; cdr3_length: 12; clone_size: .
cdr3_aa: CASSPMVNTEAFF; cdr3_nt: TGTGCCAGCAGCCCCATGGTGAACACTGAAGCTTTCTTT; v_call: TRBV7-2; d_call: .; j_call: TRBJ1-1; cdr3_length: 13; clone_size: many
cdr3_aa: CASSTGQGGELFF; cdr3_nt: TGCGCCAGCAGCACGGGACAGGGCGGGGAGCTGTTTTTT; v_call: TRBV5-1; d_call: TRBD1; j_call: TRBJ2-2; cdr3_length: 13; clone_size: many
cdr3_aa: CSALDRAPYGYTF; cdr3_nt: TGCAGCGCACTTGACAGGGCCCCTTATGGCTACACCTTC; v_call: TRBV29-1; d_call: TRBD1; j_call: TRBJ1-2; cdr3_length: 13; clone_size: many
cdr3_aa: CASSQDIRADFSGANVLTF; cdr3_nt: TGTGCCAGCAGCCAAGATATTCGGGCAGACTTCTCTGGGGCCAACGTCCTGACTTTC; v_call: TRBV4-2; d_call: .; j_call: TRBJ2-6; cdr3_length: 19; clone_size: many
cdr3_aa: CASLSGEAQETQYF; cdr3_nt: TGCGCCAGCCTTAGCGGGGAGGCCCAAGAGACCCAGTACTTC; v_call: TRBV10-1; d_call: TRBD2; j_call: TRBJ2-5; cdr3_length: 14; clone_size: many
cdr3_aa: CASSITRRTETQYF; cdr3_nt: TGTGCCAGCAGCATTACTAGACGGACAGAGACCCAGTACTTC; v_call: TRBV5-6; d_call: .; j_call: TRBJ2-5; cdr3_length: 14; clone_size: many
cdr3_aa: CASSGRLAGGHTDTQYF; cdr3_nt: TGCGCCAGCAGCGGTAGACTAGCGGGGGGACACACAGATACGCAGTATTTT; v_call: TRBV5-1; d_call: TRBD2; j_call: TRBJ2-3; cdr3_length: 17; clone_size: .
cdr3_aa: CASSRLAGRTDTQYF; cdr3_nt: TGTGCCAGCAGCCGACTAGCGGGACGCACAGATACGCAGTATTTT; v_call: TRBV7-2; d_call: TRBD2; j_call: TRBJ2-3; cdr3_length: 15; clone_size: many
cdr3_aa: CASSTQVYTEAFF; cdr3_nt: TGTGCCAGCAGCACTCAGGTGTACACTGAAGCTTTCTTT; v_call: TRBV7-8; d_call: .; j_call: TRBJ1-1; cdr3_length: 13; clone_size: few